These 10 T cell receptor beta chains originate from one sample sequenced in a study of T-cell reconstitution after alpha-beta-depleted transplantation in children. Unique molecular identifiers were incorporated when the TCRbeta library was constructed. MiXCR was run by TCRdb on the PCR reads, yielding one entry per CDR3 protein. The sample includes around 490,000 distinct CDR3 sequences, roughly an eighth of them seen just once. The sequences come from PBMCs, mostly from graft donor cells, collected 180 days after TCRalphabeta/CD19-depleted stem cell transplant. The receptors derive from a female patient aged 2 to 10 who had a stem cell transplant for aplastic anemia, so the T cells may come from the graft donor.

This chain links TRBV4-2 with TRBJ2-1, with a possible D match to TRBD1 (6 bases). V dropped 4 bases and J dropped 0 bases, with 19 bases sitting between them. The CDR3 consists of 18 residues. Per the germline V gene, CDR1 is LGHNA and CDR2 is YNFKEQ. Written as DNA, the CDR3 is TGTGCCAGCAGCCGGGAACAGGGAGCCTATTCCTCCTACAATGAGCAGTTCTTC. The encoded protein is CASSREQGAYSSYNEQFF.

The sample holds a few counts of this clonotype. V is TRBV12-3 or TRBV12-4 and J is TRBJ2-7; D may be TRBD1 or TRBD2 (5 bases each). The germline V and J ends were trimmed by 6 bases and 3 bases, with 15 bases remaining between them. The CDR3 is 14 amino acids. The CDR3 DNA follows: TGTGCCAGCAGGGCCGGGACGGCCGTCTACGAGCAGTACTTC. Encoded protein: CASRAGTAVYEQYF.

This clonotype appeared a few times. This sequence joins TRBV6-2 or TRBV6-3 and TRBJ2-1; 11 positions agree with TRBD2. The germline V gene has CDR1 MNHEY and CDR2 SVGEGT. This CDR3 contains 21 residues. Losses at the gene ends were 1 base for V and 6 bases for J; bases not matched to a gene: 20. The CDR3 sequence: CASSYLIRGRGLAGGGNEQFF. Here the CDR3 DNA reads TGTGCCAGCAGTTACTTAATCAGGGGGCGCGGGCTAGCGGGAGGAGGCAATGAGCAGTTCTTC.

This clonotype has more than one count but fewer than ten. The rearrangement uses TRBV5-1 and TRBJ2-3; possibly TRBD2 for D (6 bases). Between the trimmed V and J ends, which lost 3 bases and 3 bases, there was a span of 14 bases. Germline assignment: CDR1 SGHRS and CDR2 YFSETQ. There are 15 residues in the CDR3. The CDR3 here is CASSWDVGRTDTQYF. In nucleotides, the CDR3 is TGCGCCAGCAGCTGGGATGTGGGGAGGACAGATACGCAGTATTTT. Using reference TRBV5-1 and TRBJ2-3 for the parts outside the CDR3, the full variable domain is KAGVTQTPRYLIKTRGQQVTLSCSPISGHRSVSWYQQTPGQGLQFLFEYFSETQRNKGNFPGRFSGRQFSNSRSEMNVSTLELGDSALYLCASSWDVGRTDTQYFGPGTRLTVL.

This clonotype showed up just a few times. The chain uses TRBV4-2 and TRBJ2-7; 7 bases agree with TRBD2. Germline lookup yields CDR1 LGHNA and CDR2 YNFKEQ. After removal of 8 bases from V and 4 bases from J, the junction contained 14 bases not matched to a gene. The CDR3 loop spans 15 amino acids. Here the CDR3 reads CASSAGAPIEYEQYF. CDR3 nucleotides: TGTGCCAGCTCCGCGGGAGCCCCGATCGAGTACGAGCAGTACTTC.

This clonotype was observed many times. The chain recombines TRBV12-3 or TRBV12-4 with TRBJ2-1; 10 bases agree with TRBD2. The CDR3 consists of 16 residues. J was trimmed by 7 bases and V by 5 bases; bases with no gene match: 11. The CDR3 region has the DNA TGTGCCAGCAGTAGGGGAGCGACTAGCGGGTGGAATGAGCAGTTCTTC. This codes for CASSRGATSGWNEQFF.

This clonotype was observed many times. The chain joins TRBV28 to TRBJ2-1, with unresolved D. The CDR3 covers 13 residues. Germline V gene lookup returns CDR1 MDHEN and CDR2 SYDVKM. The V end was cut by 0 bases, the J end by 9 bases, with 9 bases between. In DNA form, the CDR3 reads TGTGCCAGCAGTTTATGGTCGAACCTTGAGCAGTTCTTC. Translation: CASSLWSNLEQFF.

This clonotype was counted only a few times. The rearrangement links TRBV20-1 to TRBJ2-7, with 10 bases aligning to TRBD2. The length of the CDR3 is 14 residues. The J segment lost 6 bases and the V segment lost 4 bases, leaving 9 bases of the junction unmatched. Germline CDR1 DFQATT, CDR2 SNEGSKA (reference sequence). CDR3 in DNA: TGCAGTGCTACAAACCGGCTAGCGGGAGTCGAGCAGTACTTC. It specifies CSATNRLAGVEQYF.

This clonotype was picked up a small number of times. V usage is TRBV3-1 and J usage is TRBJ1-1; D possibly corresponds to TRBD1 (6 bases). The V and J ends lost 1 base and 5 bases respectively, with 20 bases between them. The length of the CDR3 is 17 residues. Germline CDR1 and CDR2: LGHDT and YNNKEL (reference sequence). The CDR3 DNA is TGTGCCAGCAGCCAAGGTCCCCCAGGGGCAGGAGAGACTGAAGCTTTCTTT. Its translation is CASSQGPPGAGETEAFF.

This chain connects TRBV6-1 to TRBJ1-4, with 11 bases fitting TRBD1. Per the germline V gene, CDR1 is MNHNS and CDR2 is SASEGT. The CDR3 runs 13 residues. V was pared by 8 bases and J by 8 bases, with 4 bases of the junction left unmatched. CDR3 loop: CASGTGGQEKLFF. Here the CDR3 DNA reads TGTGCCAGCGGGACAGGGGGACAAGAAAAACTGTTTTTT.